A selection of T cell receptor beta chains follows, all from one sample in a study of cytomegalovirus exposure and HLA in healthy donors. The data were produced by immunoSEQ multiplex PCR, yet TCRdb's version contains in-frame clones alone and is incomplete. The sample records under 200,000 clones, about 70% being singletons. The material sequenced was PBMCs. These receptors all stem from a woman between 18 and 30 years old in good health and CMV-seropositive. CDR3s include the opening cysteine and the closing phenylalanine or tryptophan. D genes are given only for firm matches. The size field is filled for only some rows; it gives once, few, many or a size class.

d_gene	v_gene	j_gene	abundance	CDR3aa	CDR3nt
.	TRBV27	TRBJ2-7	few	CASSSFSGMGNHEQYF	TGTGCCAGCAGCTCCTTTTCAGGGATGGGGAACCACGAGCAGTACTTC
TRBD2	TRBV5-1	TRBJ2-3	few	CASSPLAGAPPTDTQYF	TGCGCCAGCAGCCCCCTAGCGGGAGCCCCCCCCACAGATACGCAGTATTTT
.	TRBV4-1	TRBJ2-7	.	CASSHTSSYEQYF	TGCGCCAGCAGCCACACTAGCTCCTACGAGCAGTACTTC
.	TRBV7-9	TRBJ2-5	few	CASSLGSYRDQETQYF	TGTGCCAGCAGCTTAGGGTCCTACAGGGATCAAGAGACCCAGTACTTC
.	TRBV9	TRBJ2-1	.	CASTRGASGVSHEQFF	TGTGCCAGCACCCGGGGGGCTAGCGGCGTTTCTCATGAGCAGTTCTTC
.	TRBV10-3	TRBJ1-5	once	CAISESIIGGDQPQHF	TGTGCCATCAGTGAGTCGATAATCGGCGGGGACCAGCCCCAGCATTTT
.	TRBV28	TRBJ1-5	.	CASSFFAGYSNQPQHF	TGTGCCAGCAGTTTTTTTGCGGGTTATAGCAATCAGCCCCAGCATTTT
.	TRBV4-1	TRBJ2-1	.	CASQSGASGHILKQFF	TGCGCCAGCCAATCGGGGGCTAGCGGTCACATACTTAAGCAGTTCTTC
TRBD2	TRBV29-1	TRBJ2-1	.	CSGRSQGGSEQFF	TGCAGCGGCCGATCTCAGGGAGGGAGTGAGCAGTTCTTC
.	TRBV4-3	TRBJ1-2	few	CASSQEDRLYGYTF	TGCGCCAGCAGCCAAGAGGACAGATTGTATGGCTACACCTTC
.	TRBV18	TRBJ1-1	.	CASSPSRTLNTEAFF	TGTGCCAGCTCACCTTCACGAACATTGAACACTGAAGCTTTCTTT
.	TRBV7-2	TRBJ2-1	once	CASSLGWGRVKPKDNEQLF	TGTGCCAGCAGCTTAGGATGGGGCAGGGTTAAACCAAAAGACAATGAGCAGCTCTTC
.	TRBV18	TRBJ1-2	.	CASSPRPEDYGYTF	TGTGCCAGCTCACCACGGCCAGAAGACTATGGCTACACCTTC
.	TRBV15	TRBJ2-6	.	CATSREGGISGANVLTF	TGTGCCACCAGCAGAGAGGGGGGAATCTCTGGGGCCAACGTCCTGACTTTC
.	TRBV5-1	TRBJ1-1	.	CASSLDAGMNTEAFF	TGCGCCAGCAGCTTGGATGCCGGGATGAACACTGAAGCTTTCTTT
TRBD1	TRBV27	TRBJ2-7	.	CASSFTTGTYEQYF	TGTGCCAGCAGTTTTACGACAGGGACCTACGAGCAGTACTTC
.	TRBV2	TRBJ1-1	.	CASRRSGEAFF	TGTGCCAGCAGACGATCAGGGGAAGCTTTCTTT
.	TRBV19	TRBJ1-2	once	CASSEGALRLTF	TGTGCCAGTAGTGAGGGAGCCCTGAGGCTCACCTTC